The source of this T cell receptor (beta chain) is a study of T cell clones after liver transplantation. Looking at the study overall: TCRbeta sequencing after a pre-transplant mixed lymphocyte reaction identified graft-donor-reactive clones, later tracked in post-transplant blood. Graft-donor-reactive sequences were compared with third-party-reactive TCRbeta sequences from pre-transplant mixed lymphocyte reactions. Draws occurred before transplant, before withdrawal, and after complete or failed withdrawal.

A remark on this clone: As yet, its antigen is unknown.

Broader study findings: Small, mixed patient groups and varying post-transplant times limit these conclusions.

Sequencing used immunoSEQ multiplex PCR; TCRdb keeps in-frame clones, though not all of them. The sample has fewer than 65,000 clones, 80% to 90% seen once. CDR1 SGHAT and CDR2 FQNNGV come from the germline V gene. The V end was cut by 3 bases, the J end by 2 bases, with 10 bases between. CDR3 length: 14 residues. This chain joins TRBV11-2 and TRBJ2-5; D remains ambiguous. The receptor comes from a human patient who received a liver transplant. Some T cells may have come from the graft donor. The starting material was CD8+ T cells from blood, obtained 12 months after liver transplant. This CDR3 reads CASSFTQGQETQYF. In DNA, the CDR3 is TGTGCCAGCAGCTTCACACAAGGACAAGAGACCCAGTACTTC.